The 3 T cell receptor beta chains listed next were all sequenced from one sample in a study of CD8 T cells in Susac syndrome. Reverse transcription used roughly 0.45 to 1 ug RNA and random hexamers. One entry per CDR3 protein results from TCRdb running MiXCR on the immunoSEQ multiplex PCR reads. The sample lists under 110,000 distinct CDR3 sequences; around 94% were seen once. Sequenced material: CD8+ T cells from PBMCs. All receptors come from a human donor with Susac syndrome.

The genes are TRBV4-2 and TRBJ1-1, with unresolved D. The germline V gene has CDR1 LGHNA and CDR2 YNFKEQ. CDR3 size: 14 residues. The V end was cut by 0 bases, the J end by 1 base, with 6 bases between. CDR3 residues: CASSQEGGNTEAFF. Here the CDR3 DNA reads TGTGCCAGCAGCCAAGAAGGCGGGAACACTGAAGCTTTCTTT.

The genes are TRBV4-2 and TRBJ2-2; D is undetermined. The CDR3 loop spans 14 amino acids. V lost 0 bases to trimming and J lost 6 bases, with 8 bases between them. CDR1 is LGHNA and CDR2 is YNFKEQ in the germline V gene. DNA for the CDR3: TGTGCCAGCAGCCAAGAGGAATCAGCCGGGGAGCTGTTTTTT. This sequence encodes CASSQEESAGELFF.

This clonotype was detected only once. This chain connects TRBV3-1 to TRBJ1-2; possible D gene TRBD1, 5 bases. Germline CDR1 and CDR2: LGHDT and YNNKEL (reference sequence). The CDR3 covers 16 residues. V was pared by 4 bases and J by 3 bases, with 18 bases between. DNA for the CDR3: TGTGCCAGCAGCCCGTATTCCGGGACCTTCGACTATGGCTACACCTTC. This sequence encodes CASSPYSGTFDYGYTF. Together with reference TRBV3-1 and TRBJ1-2, the CDR3 gives the full variable domain: DTAVSQTPKYLVTQMGNDKSIKCEQNLGHDTMYWYKQDSKKFLKIMFSYNNKELIINETVPNRFSPKSPDKAHLNLHINSLELGDSAVYFCASSPYSGTFDYGYTFGSGTRLTVV.